A single sample is the source of the 8 T cell receptor beta chains below, sequenced in a study of early T cells in non-severe SARS-CoV-2 infection. TCRdb redid the calling of the 5' RACE reads with MiXCR, one entry per CDR3 protein. The sample consists of more than 25,000 distinct CDR3 sequences, roughly 3% of them appearing once. Input material: whole blood. The receptors originated from an adult who was a healthcare worker with PCR-confirmed SARS-CoV-2 infection or an uninfected control (not recorded which).

This clonotype was seen many times. This chain uses TRBV5-1 with TRBJ2-5; 7 bases line up with TRBD1. This CDR3 contains 15 residues. CDR1 is SGHRS, CDR2 YFSETQ, per germline. After removal of 5 bases from V and 3 bases from J, the junction contained 10 bases not matched to a gene. DNA of the CDR3: TGCGCCAGCAGTAAAATACAGGGGTTGGAAGAGACCCAGTACTTC. Translation: CASSKIQGLEETQYF. Complete variable domain (other parts from reference TRBV5-1 and TRBJ2-5): KAGVTQTPRYLIKTRGQQVTLSCSPISGHRSVSWYQQTPGQGLQFLFEYFSETQRNKGNFPGRFSGRQFSNSRSEMNVSTLELGDSALYLCASSKIQGLEETQYFGPGTRLLVL.

The gene calls are TRBV11-2 and TRBJ2-1; D not resolved. V dropped 2 bases and J dropped 4 bases, with 12 bases sitting between them. The CDR3 loop spans 15 amino acids. CDR1 and CDR2 (germline): SGHAT, FQNNGV. The CDR3 coding sequence is TGTGCCAGCAGCTTATCCTTCGACGAGTACAATGAGCAGTTCTTC. It encodes CASSLSFDEYNEQFF.

This clonotype was picked up many times. This rearrangement joins TRBV6-5 to TRBJ1-1; D remains unclear. Germline V lookup: CDR1 MNHEY, CDR2 SVGAGI. Trimming left V 9 bases short and J 6 bases short, with 23 bases between. This CDR3 is built from 15 residues. The CDR3 sequence is CASAGSRGSGAEAFF. CDR3 DNA sequence: TGTGCCAGTGCCGGGTCAAGAGGGTCGGGCGCTGAAGCTTTCTTT.

This clonotype was detected many times. This rearrangement joins TRBV12-3 or TRBV12-4 to TRBJ1-5; TRBD1 aligns across 8 bases. The CDR3 is 14 amino acids. The V and J ends lost 6 bases and 1 base, in that order; junction bases with no gene match: 2. CDR3 nucleotides: TGTGCCAGCAGGCAGGGGGCCAGCAATCAGCCCCAGCATTTT. Its translation is CASRQGASNQPQHF.

This clonotype was observed many times. V gene TRBV20-1 combines with J gene TRBJ2-1; 9 bases map to TRBD2. The V and J ends lost 3 bases and 5 bases, in that order; junction bases with no gene match: 5. CDR1 DFQATT and CDR2 SNEGSKA come from the germline V gene (reference sequence). The CDR3 spans 14 residues. This CDR3 reads CSASSGGRNNEQFF. CDR3 sequence (DNA): TGCAGTGCTAGTAGCGGGGGTAGGAACAATGAGCAGTTCTTC.

This clonotype was observed many times. The chain joins TRBV27 to TRBJ1-2, with 8 bases fitting TRBD1. The CDR3 contains 14 residues. Trimming took 5 bases from V and 4 from J; bases not matched to a gene: 6. CDR1 is MNHEY and CDR2 is SMNVEV in the germline V gene (reference sequence). The CDR3 reads CASSPRTGIYGYTF. The DNA for the CDR3 is TGTGCCAGCAGTCCCCGGACAGGGATCTATGGCTACACCTTC.

This clonotype was picked up many times. The chain links TRBV6-1 to TRBJ1-4; TRBD1 aligns across 11 bases. V lost 5 bases to trimming and J lost 10 bases; unmatched junction nucleotides: 3. Germline V lookup: CDR1 MNHNS, CDR2 SASEGT. CDR3 size: 13 residues. CDR3 residues: CASSRDRGGKLFF. The CDR3 DNA reads as TGTGCCAGCAGTCGGGACAGGGGGGGAAAACTGTTTTTT.

The sample holds one count of this clonotype. The chain is built from TRBV14 and TRBJ2-3; tentatively, D is TRBD2 (6 bases). Germline V gene data show CDR1 as SGHDN and CDR2 as FVKESK. V lost 4 bases and J lost 4, with 12 bases in between. CDR3 length equals 14 residues. The DNA for the CDR3 is TGTGCCAGCAGCCGGATCGGGGGATCAGATACGCAGTATTTT. Amino acids: CASSRIGGSDTQYF. Together with reference TRBV14 and TRBJ2-3, the CDR3 gives the full variable domain: EAGVTQFPSHSVIEKGQTVTLRCDPISGHDNLYWYRRVMGKEIKFLLHFVKESKQDESGMPNNRFLAERTGGTYSTLKVQPAELEDSGVYFCASSRIGGSDTQYFGPGTRLTVL.